This T cell receptor beta chain comes out of a study of blood T cell repertoires in COVID-19. About the research overall: Samples of COVID-19 (acute and convalescent) were obtained from the United States, Italy and Spain. PBMCs, B-cell-depleted T cells, or T cells provided the cDNA or gDNA that made up the material.

This CDR3 is built from 15 residues. V dropped 5 bases and J dropped 5 bases, with 15 bases sitting between them. Germline CDR1 and CDR2: MDHEN and SYDVKM. Per the original data handling: The authors estimated nucleated cell counts from reference gene primer amplification. This table comes from immunoSEQ multiplex PCR, and its TCRdb copy is limited to in-frame clones, with some not included. The D gene and trimming were derived from the DNA, and the V and J assignments and clone size from that table. The data contain 90,000 to 100,000 clones, around nine tenths of them singletons. Enrolment of Seattle patients took place during active infection, and they were followed longitudinally.

The J gene is TRBJ1-4, the V gene TRBV28; possibly TRBD1 for D (5 bases). Material for sequencing was peripheral blood. This TCR was sampled from a man between 60 and 75 years old with COVID-19, enrolled during active disease. The CDR3: CASSPGEDGNEKLFF. The DNA of the CDR3 is TGTGCCAGCAGTCCGGGGGAGGACGGAAATGAAAAACTGTTTTTT.